The 30 T cell receptor beta chains below all came from one sample that was sequenced in a study of PD-1 and CTLA-4 blockade in melanoma. Some clones are missing from TCRdb's copy, which holds only in-frame ones; the method was immunoSEQ multiplex PCR. Among some 21,000 clones listed, around 89% were seen once. The material was CD8+ T cells from peripheral blood, obtained before anti-PD-1 treatment. Source of these receptors: a human donor with melanoma.

The chain couples TRBV5-6 to TRBJ2-2; D is ambiguous. V lost 1 base and J lost 4, with 2 bases in between. The CDR3 totals 12 residues. Germline V gives CDR1 SGHDT, CDR2 YYEEEE. The DNA for the CDR3 is TGTGCCAGCAGCTTGCCCACCGGGGAGCTGTTTTTT. Its protein is CASSLPTGELFF.

This rearrangement joins TRBV7-2 to TRBJ2-5, with 8 bases identical to TRBD2. CDR1 and CDR2 (germline): SGHTA, FQGNSA. The V and J ends lost 6 bases and 5 bases, in that order; junction bases with no gene match: 11. This CDR3 comprises 15 residues. CDR3 bases: TGTGCCAGCAGAGCAGGCGGGGGGCGTCGGGAGACCCAGTACTTC. Translation: CASRAGGGRRETQYF.

The J gene is TRBJ1-2, the V gene TRBV29-1, with D possibly being TRBD1 (6 bases). The V gene's germline CDR1 is SQVTM and CDR2 ANQGSEA. The CDR3 contains 16 residues. V lost 1 base to trimming and J lost 0 bases, with 15 bases between them. The DNA of the CDR3 is TGCAGCGTTGAAGCGGAGAAGGGGGTAGCTAACTATGGCTACACCTTC. It codes for CSVEAEKGVANYGYTF.

The chain uses TRBV28 and TRBJ1-5; D possibly corresponds to TRBD1 (6 bases). Germline loops: CDR1 MDHEN, CDR2 SYDVKM. The V end lost 6 bases, the J end lost 3 bases, and 12 bases lay between the germline ends. The CDR3 contains 14 residues. In nucleotides, the CDR3 is TGTGCCAGCAGCCCCAGGGGTACCAATCAGCCCCAGCATTTT. Translated, it gives CASSPRGTNQPQHF.

This clone appeared a few times. The V gene is TRBV7-9, the J gene TRBJ1-1; D not certain. V gave up 1 base and J gave up 2 bases, with 8 bases separating them. Germline V gene lookup returns CDR1 SEHNR and CDR2 FQNEAQ (reference sequence). The CDR3 length is 14 residues. The CDR3 DNA sequence: TGTGCCAGCAGCTTAGTCGTCAGTAACACTGAAGCTTTCTTT. Amino acids: CASSLVVSNTEAFF.

The chain employs TRBV27 and TRBJ2-7; maybe TRBD2 (6 bases). The V and J ends lost 8 bases and 0 bases respectively, with 11 bases between them. CDR1 MNHEY and CDR2 SMNVEV come from the germline V gene (reference sequence). There are 13 residues in the CDR3. CDR3: CASASGLSYEQYF. The DNA of the CDR3 is TGTGCCAGCGCCTCGGGACTCTCCTACGAGCAGTACTTC.

The sample holds one count of this clone. This sequence joins TRBV2 and TRBJ2-7; TRBD1 matches at 8 bases. V gave up 6 bases and J gave up 5 bases; unmatched junction bases: 3. The CDR3 loop spans 12 amino acids. Germline V gives CDR1 SNHLY, CDR2 FYNNEI. The CDR3 DNA sequence: TGTGCCAGCAGGGACAGGGTTAACGAGCAGTACTTC. Protein: CASRDRVNEQYF.

The chain combines TRBV10-3 with TRBJ1-1; unclear D gene. The CDR3 covers 16 residues. CDR1 ENHRY and CDR2 SYGVKD come from the germline V gene. Trimming removed 4 bases at V and 3 bases at J, with 18 bases between. The CDR3 reads CAISARTEGPHTEAFF. CDR3 nucleotides: TGTGCCATCAGTGCCCGGACGGAGGGCCCGCACACTGAAGCTTTCTTT.

V and J are TRBV30 and TRBJ1-1, with 7 bases fitting TRBD1. The ends lost 3 bases at V and 8 bases at J; junction bases unmatched: 6. CDR3 size: 12 residues. From germline, CDR1 is GTSNPN and CDR2 SVGIG (reference sequence). The CDR3, as DNA: TGTGCCTGGAGCCGGGACAGCCGAGAAGCTTTCTTT. It codes for CAWSRDSREAFF. Looking up the rest from reference TRBV30 and TRBJ1-1 gives the full variable domain: SQTIHQWPATLVQPVGSPLSLECTVEGTSNPNLYWYRQAAGRGLQLLFYSVGIGQISSEVPQNLSASRPQDRQFILSSKKLLLSDSGFYLCAWSRDSREAFFGQGTRLTVV.

The table lists this clone with a count of one. The chain couples TRBV25-1 to TRBJ2-7, with D perhaps being TRBD1 or TRBD2 (5 bases each). Between the trimmed V and J ends, which lost 4 bases and 0 bases, there was a span of 7 bases. The CDR3 extends over 13 amino acids. Germline CDR1 MGHDK, CDR2 SYGVNS. CDR3 in DNA: TGTGCCAGCAGTGCCGGGACCTCCTACGAGCAGTACTTC. This encodes CASSAGTSYEQYF.

A single count supports this clone. The chain has TRBV30 and TRBJ2-3, with TRBD1 matching 10 bases. Trimming took 4 bases from V and 2 from J; bases not matched to a gene: 6. CDR1 and CDR2 from the germline V gene are GTSNPN and SVGIG (reference sequence). The CDR3 length is 15 residues. CDR3 sequence reads: CAWTRTGGNTDTQYF. Written as DNA, the CDR3 is TGTGCCTGGACCAGGACAGGGGGTAACACAGATACGCAGTATTTT.

This sequence joins TRBV7-9 and TRBJ1-2; D ambiguous. This CDR3 is built from 12 residues. The V gene lost 1 base and the J gene lost 8 bases, with 8 bases spanning the gap. Per the germline V gene, CDR1 is SEHNR and CDR2 is FQNEAQ (reference sequence). The CDR3 DNA reads as TGTGCCAGCAGCTTAGAACTTTACGGCTACACCTTC. Protein sequence: CASSLELYGYTF.

The chain combines TRBV5-5 with TRBJ2-2; 7 bases line up with TRBD2. Germline loops: CDR1 SGHKS, CDR2 YYEKEE (reference sequence). CDR3 length: 16 residues. Germline trimming cut 2 bases from V and 0 bases from J; bases unmatched to any gene: 4. The CDR3 coding sequence is TGTGCCAGCAGCTTCCGGGGGGTGGCGAACACCGGGGAGCTGTTTTTT. This translates into CASSFRGVANTGELFF.

The rearrangement links TRBV6-2 or TRBV6-3 to TRBJ2-1; a possible D gene is TRBD2 (6 bases). Germline-derived CDR1 and CDR2 are MNHEY and SVGEGT. The CDR3 is 16 residues long. Trimming shortened V by 6 bases and J by 0 bases, and 15 bases separated the two germline ends. DNA of the CDR3: TGTGCCAGCAGCACCGTCCGGGGGAGCTCCTACAATGAGCAGTTCTTC. Amino acids: CASSTVRGSSYNEQFF.

The chain couples TRBV3-1 (or the pseudogene TRBV3-2) to TRBJ1-5; D is ambiguous. This CDR3 has 15 amino acids. Germline V gene sequence: CDR1 LGHDT, CDR2 YNNKEL (reference sequence). V lost 0 bases and J lost 1, with 7 bases in between. The CDR3 reads CASSQELSSNQPQHF. DNA of the CDR3: TGTGCCAGCAGCCAAGAACTTAGCAGCAATCAGCCCCAGCATTTT.

The chain couples TRBV2 to TRBJ2-5; tentatively, D is TRBD2 (5 bases). Germline values: CDR1 SNHLY, CDR2 FYNNEI. Trimming shortened V by 5 bases and J by 5 bases, and 15 bases separated the two germline ends. The CDR3 is made up of 14 amino acids. The CDR3 here is CASSQSGSGETQYF. In DNA, the CDR3 is TGTGCCAGCAGTCAGAGCGGCAGCGGCGAGACCCAGTACTTC.

The chain employs TRBV2 and TRBJ1-4; 7 bases agree with TRBD1. Germline V gene sequence: CDR1 SNHLY, CDR2 FYNNEI. This CDR3 comprises 15 residues. V shed 6 bases and J 3 bases; nucleotides not matched to a gene: 7. Here the CDR3 reads CASSPTTGPNEKLFF. CDR3 nucleotides: TGTGCCAGCAGCCCGACGACAGGGCCTAATGAAAAACTGTTTTTT.

The chain is built from TRBV6-6 and TRBJ2-2, with D hard to call. The CDR3 sequence is 14 residues long. In germline, CDR1 is MNHNY, CDR2 SVGAGI (reference sequence). Trimming took off 4 bases at V and 0 bases at J, with 6 bases between the two ends. The CDR3 DNA reads as TGTGCCAGCAGTTCCTGGACGAACACCGGGGAGCTGTTTTTT. This encodes CASSSWTNTGELFF.

This chain connects TRBV4-1 to TRBJ1-1, with D tentatively TRBD1 (5 bases). V dropped 0 bases and J dropped 0 bases, with 8 bases sitting between them. There are 15 residues in the CDR3. Germline lookup yields CDR1 MGHRA and CDR2 YSYEKL. The chain's CDR3 is CASSQDGGVNTEAFF. CDR3 DNA sequence: TGCGCCAGCAGCCAAGACGGGGGAGTGAACACTGAAGCTTTCTTT.

This sequence joins TRBV5-4 and TRBJ2-7; 10 bases agree with TRBD2. V was pared by 2 bases and J by 5 bases, with 7 bases of the junction left unmatched. Germline-derived CDR1 and CDR2 are SGHNT and YYREEE (reference sequence). This CDR3 region has 15 residues. The chain's CDR3 is CASSFGIAGGNEQYF. CDR3 DNA sequence: TGTGCCAGCAGCTTCGGAATAGCGGGGGGAAACGAGCAGTACTTC. The full variable domain, its missing parts supplied by reference TRBV5-4 and TRBJ2-7, is ETGVTQSPTHLIKTRGQQVTLRCSSQSGHNTVSWYQQALGQGPQFIFQYYREEENGRGNFPPRFSGLQFPNYSSELNVNALELDDSALYLCASSFGIAGGNEQYFGPGTRLTVT.

V is TRBV4-1 and J is TRBJ1-3; D not resolved. Germline lookup yields CDR1 MGHRA and CDR2 YSYEKL. This CDR3 is 15 amino acids long. V gave up 3 bases and J gave up 2 bases, with 11 bases separating them. CDR3 nucleotide sequence: TGCGCCAGCAGCCAGCGTGGAATTCCTGGAAACACCATATATTTT. This translates into CASSQRGIPGNTIYF.

V and J are TRBV3-1 (or the pseudogene TRBV3-2) and TRBJ2-7; D remains unclear. The CDR3 length is 13 residues. Germline loops: CDR1 LGHDT, CDR2 YNNKEL (reference sequence). V was shortened by 1 base and J by 9 bases, with 13 bases between the two germline ends. The CDR3 DNA reads as TGTGCCAGCAGCCAAGGTTCCCGGGTCGGGCAGTACTTC. Protein product: CASSQGSRVGQYF.

J is TRBJ1-2 and V is TRBV28, with no clear D. Germline lookup yields CDR1 MDHEN and CDR2 SYDVKM. This CDR3 is 12 amino acids long. Trimming took off 11 bases at V and 4 bases at J, with 14 bases between the two ends. CDR3 sequence: CAATSGGYGYTF. The DNA of the CDR3 is TGTGCCGCCACCTCCGGAGGCTATGGCTACACCTTC.

Written as DNA, the CDR3 is TGTGCCAGCAGCTTGGGGGACAGCTCCTACGAGCAGTACTTC. Translated, it gives CASSLGDSSYEQYF. The genes are TRBV5-6 and TRBJ2-7; TRBD1 matches 7 bases. CDR1 and CDR2 from the germline V gene are SGHDT and YYEEEE. CDR3 length: 14 amino acids. V shed 0 bases and J 0 bases; nucleotides not matched to a gene: 0. The whole variable domain, remainder taken from reference TRBV5-6 and TRBJ2-7, is DAGVTQSPTHLIKTRGQQVTLRCSPKSGHDTVSWYQQALGQGPQFIFQYYEEEERQRGNFPDRFSGHQFPNYSSELNVNALLLGDSALYLCASSLGDSSYEQYFGPGTRLTVT.

The gene calls are TRBV10-3 and TRBJ1-1, with D possibly being TRBD1 (6 bases). Germline assignment: CDR1 ENHRY and CDR2 SYGVKD. Deletions cut 1 base from V and 1 base from J, with 10 bases between. The CDR3 totals 15 residues. CDR3 bases: TGTGCCATCAGTGAGTTGGGGGGGGCGAACACTGAAGCTTTCTTT. Protein: CAISELGGANTEAFF.

This chain connects TRBV12-3 or TRBV12-4 to TRBJ2-5; possibly TRBD2 for D (6 bases). This CDR3 has 13 amino acids. V gave up 6 bases and J gave up 5 bases, with 13 bases separating them. The CDR3 nucleotides are TGTGCCAGCAGGCACGGGGGATCCGAGACCCAGTACTTC. Its translation is CASRHGGSETQYF.

This clone was seen more than once but under ten times. The chain employs TRBV19 and TRBJ1-2, with a weak D call TRBD1 (5 bases). Trimming removed 5 bases from V and 5 bases from J, with 21 bases in between. CDR3 length: 16 residues. Germline V gives CDR1 LNHDA, CDR2 SQIVND (reference sequence). This CDR3 reads CASSPGGGNVLYGYTF. CDR3 bases: TGTGCCAGTAGTCCCGGTGGGGGTAACGTATTATATGGCTACACCTTC.

The chain uses TRBV2 and TRBJ2-3; a possible D gene is TRBD2 (5 bases). V was pared by 8 bases and J by 3 bases, with 24 bases between. Germline V gives CDR1 SNHLY, CDR2 FYNNEI. The CDR3 sequence is 17 residues long. CDR3 nucleotides: TGTGCCAGCGGGGAGCCCATCAACTACCGACATACAGATACGCAGTATTTT. Its protein is CASGEPINYRHTDTQYF. The whole variable domain, remainder taken from reference TRBV2 and TRBJ2-3, is EPEVTQTPSHQVTQMGQEVILRCVPISNHLYFYWYRQILGQKVEFLVSFYNNEISEKSEIFDDQFSVERPDGSNFTLKIRSTKLEDSAMYFCASGEPINYRHTDTQYFGPGTRLTVL.

The chain recombines TRBV6-2 or TRBV6-3 with TRBJ2-6, with 7 bases lining up with TRBD1. V lost 6 bases, J lost 2 bases, and 7 bases stayed unmatched. Per the germline V gene, CDR1 is MNHEY and CDR2 is SVGEGT. This CDR3 contains 16 residues. This CDR3 reads CASSSTGDAGANVLTF. DNA of the CDR3: TGTGCCAGCAGCTCCACAGGGGACGCTGGGGCCAACGTCCTGACTTTC.

The J gene is TRBJ1-1, the V gene TRBV7-7; D is uncertain. V gave up 3 bases and J gave up 1 base, with 6 bases separating them. This CDR3 contains 13 residues. The germline CDR1 and CDR2 sequences are SSHAT and FNYEAQ (reference sequence). This chain's CDR3 is CASSLTPNTEAFF. CDR3 in DNA: TGTGCCAGCAGCTTGACACCGAACACTGAAGCTTTCTTT.